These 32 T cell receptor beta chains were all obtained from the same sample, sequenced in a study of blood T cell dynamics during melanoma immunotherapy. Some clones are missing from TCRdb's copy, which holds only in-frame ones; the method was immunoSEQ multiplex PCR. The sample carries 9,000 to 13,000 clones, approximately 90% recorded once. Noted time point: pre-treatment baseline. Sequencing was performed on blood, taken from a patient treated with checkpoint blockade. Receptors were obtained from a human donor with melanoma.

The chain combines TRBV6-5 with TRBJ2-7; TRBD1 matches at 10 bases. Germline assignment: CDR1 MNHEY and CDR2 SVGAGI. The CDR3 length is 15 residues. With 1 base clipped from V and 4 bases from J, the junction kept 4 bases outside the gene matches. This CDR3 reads CASSYFGTGAYEQYF. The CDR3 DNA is TGTGCCAGCAGTTACTTCGGGACAGGGGCGTACGAGCAGTACTTC.

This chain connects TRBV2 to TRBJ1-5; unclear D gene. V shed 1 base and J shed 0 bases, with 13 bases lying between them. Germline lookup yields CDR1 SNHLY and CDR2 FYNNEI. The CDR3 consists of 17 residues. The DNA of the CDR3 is TGTGCCAGCAGTGAAGTTGGCAGAGATTATAGCAATCAGCCCCAGCATTTT. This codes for CASSEVGRDYSNQPQHF. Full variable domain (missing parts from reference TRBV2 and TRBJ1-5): EPEVTQTPSHQVTQMGQEVILRCVPISNHLYFYWYRQILGQKVEFLVSFYNNEISEKSEIFDDQFSVERPDGSNFTLKIRSTKLEDSAMYFCASSEVGRDYSNQPQHFGDGTRLSIL.

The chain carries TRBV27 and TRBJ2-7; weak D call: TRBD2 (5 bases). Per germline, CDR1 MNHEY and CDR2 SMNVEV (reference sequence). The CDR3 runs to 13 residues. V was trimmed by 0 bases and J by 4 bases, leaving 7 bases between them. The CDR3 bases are TGTGCCAGCAGTTTATCCCCGGGGTACGAGCAGTACTTC. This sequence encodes CASSLSPGYEQYF.

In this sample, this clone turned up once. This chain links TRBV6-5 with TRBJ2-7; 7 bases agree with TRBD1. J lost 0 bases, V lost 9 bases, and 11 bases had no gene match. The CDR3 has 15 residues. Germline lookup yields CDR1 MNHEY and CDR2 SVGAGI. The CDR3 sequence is CASSSWTGHSYEQYF. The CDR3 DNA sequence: TGTGCCAGTTCCTCCTGGACAGGTCACTCCTACGAGCAGTACTTC.

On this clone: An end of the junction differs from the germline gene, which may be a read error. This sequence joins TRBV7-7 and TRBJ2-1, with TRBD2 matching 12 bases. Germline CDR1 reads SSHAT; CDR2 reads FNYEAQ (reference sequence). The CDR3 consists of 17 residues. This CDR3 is CASSSTTLAGGNNEQFF. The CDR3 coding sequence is TGTGCTAGCAGCTCCACAACACTAGCGGGAGGAAATAATGAGCAGTTCTTC.

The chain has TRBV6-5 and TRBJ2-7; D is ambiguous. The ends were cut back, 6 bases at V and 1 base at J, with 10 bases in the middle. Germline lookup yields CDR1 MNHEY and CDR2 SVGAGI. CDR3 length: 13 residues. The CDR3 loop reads CASRGGRSYEQYF. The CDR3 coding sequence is TGTGCCAGCAGGGGTGGCAGATCCTACGAGCAGTACTTC.

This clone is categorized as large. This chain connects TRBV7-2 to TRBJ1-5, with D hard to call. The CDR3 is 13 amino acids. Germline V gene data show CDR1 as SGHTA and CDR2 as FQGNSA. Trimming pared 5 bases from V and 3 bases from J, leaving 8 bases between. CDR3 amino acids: CASSPTTNQPQHF. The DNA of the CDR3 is TGTGCCAGCAGCCCTACGACCAATCAGCCCCAGCATTTT.

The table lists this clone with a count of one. The CDR3 coding sequence is TGTGCCAGCAGCTGGGACAGACGTTACGAGCAGTACTTC. Translating it yields CASSWDRRYEQYF. The chain recombines TRBV28 with TRBJ2-7, with 7 nucleotides matching TRBD1. The CDR3 is 13 amino acids. V dropped 6 bases and J dropped 4; count of bases not matched to a gene: 6. Germline V CDR1 and CDR2: MDHEN, SYDVKM.

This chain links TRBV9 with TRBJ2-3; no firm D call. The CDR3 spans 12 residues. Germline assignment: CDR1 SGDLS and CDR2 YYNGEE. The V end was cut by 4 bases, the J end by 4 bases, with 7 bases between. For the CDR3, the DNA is TGTGCCAGCAGCCGGAGCGCAGATACGCAGTATTTT. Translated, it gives CASSRSADTQYF.

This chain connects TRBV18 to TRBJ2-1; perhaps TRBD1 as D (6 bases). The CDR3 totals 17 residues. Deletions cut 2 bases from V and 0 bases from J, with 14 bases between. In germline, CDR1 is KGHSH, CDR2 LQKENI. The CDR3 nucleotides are TGTGCCAGCTCACCAAAGACTGGGGGCGGCTCCTACAATGAGCAGTTCTTC. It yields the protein CASSPKTGGGSYNEQFF.

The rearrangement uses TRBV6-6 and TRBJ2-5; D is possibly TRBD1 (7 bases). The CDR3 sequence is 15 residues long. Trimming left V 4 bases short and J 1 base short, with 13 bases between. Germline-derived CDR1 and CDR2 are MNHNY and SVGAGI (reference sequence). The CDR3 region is CASSSQGGGQETQYF. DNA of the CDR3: TGTGCCAGCAGTTCCCAGGGGGGAGGCCAAGAGACCCAGTACTTC.

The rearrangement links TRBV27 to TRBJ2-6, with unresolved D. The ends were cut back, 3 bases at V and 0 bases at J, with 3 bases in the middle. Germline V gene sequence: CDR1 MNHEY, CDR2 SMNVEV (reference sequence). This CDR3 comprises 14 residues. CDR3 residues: CASSFNSGANVLTF. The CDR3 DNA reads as TGTGCCAGCAGTTTCAACTCTGGGGCCAACGTCCTGACTTTC. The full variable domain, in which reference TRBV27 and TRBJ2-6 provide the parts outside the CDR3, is EAQVTQNPRYLITVTGKKLTVTCSQNMNHEYMSWYRQDPGLGLRQIYYSMNVEVTDKGDVPEGYKVSRKEKRNFPLILESPSPNQTSLYFCASSFNSGANVLTFGAGSRLTVL.

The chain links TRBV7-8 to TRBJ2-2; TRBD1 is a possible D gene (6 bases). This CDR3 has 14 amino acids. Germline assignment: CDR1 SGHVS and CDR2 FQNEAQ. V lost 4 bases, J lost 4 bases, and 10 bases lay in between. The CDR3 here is CASSSTGGTGELFF. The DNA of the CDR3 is TGTGCCAGCAGCTCGACAGGTGGCACCGGGGAGCTGTTTTTT.

The DNA of the CDR3 is TGTGCCAGTTTTGTAAGGGGGGCAGGGACCCAGTACTTC. Protein sequence: CASFVRGAGTQYF. V and J are TRBV19 and TRBJ2-5, with D perhaps being TRBD1 or TRBD2 (6 bases each). Per the germline V gene, CDR1 is LNHDA and CDR2 is SQIVND (reference sequence). Trimming left V 8 bases short and J 7 bases short, with 17 bases between. The CDR3 loop spans 13 amino acids.

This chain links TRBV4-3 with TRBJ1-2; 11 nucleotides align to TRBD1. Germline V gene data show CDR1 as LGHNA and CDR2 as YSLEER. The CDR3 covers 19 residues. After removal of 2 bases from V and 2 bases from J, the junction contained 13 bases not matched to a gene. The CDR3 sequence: CASSQYDQLRTGGNYGYTF. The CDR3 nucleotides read TGCGCCAGCAGCCAATACGACCAACTCCGGACAGGGGGCAACTATGGCTACACCTTC.

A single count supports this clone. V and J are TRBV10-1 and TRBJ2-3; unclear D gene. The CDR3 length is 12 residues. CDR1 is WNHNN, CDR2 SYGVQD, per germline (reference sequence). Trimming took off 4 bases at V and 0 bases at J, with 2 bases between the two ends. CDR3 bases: TGCGCCAGCAGTGCAAGCACAGATACGCAGTATTTT. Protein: CASSASTDTQYF.

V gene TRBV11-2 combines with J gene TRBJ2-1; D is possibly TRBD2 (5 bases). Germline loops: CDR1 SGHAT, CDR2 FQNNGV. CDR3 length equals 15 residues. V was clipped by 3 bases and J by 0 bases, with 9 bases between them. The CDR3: CASSLSDSSYNEQFF. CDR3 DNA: TGTGCCAGCAGCTTGTCGGACTCCTCCTACAATGAGCAGTTCTTC.

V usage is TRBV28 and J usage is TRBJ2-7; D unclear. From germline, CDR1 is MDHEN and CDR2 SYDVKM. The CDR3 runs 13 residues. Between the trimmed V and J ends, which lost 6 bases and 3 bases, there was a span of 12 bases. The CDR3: CASRSRSNYEQYF. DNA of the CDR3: TGTGCCAGCAGATCCAGGTCAAACTACGAGCAGTACTTC.

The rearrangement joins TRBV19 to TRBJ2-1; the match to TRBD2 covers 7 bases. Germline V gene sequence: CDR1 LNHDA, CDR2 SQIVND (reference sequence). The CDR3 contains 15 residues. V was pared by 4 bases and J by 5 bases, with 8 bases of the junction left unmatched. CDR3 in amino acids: CASSTVGSGHNEQFF. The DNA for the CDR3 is TGTGCCAGTAGTACAGTCGGTAGCGGGCACAATGAGCAGTTCTTC.

The CDR3 nucleotides read TGTGCCAGCAGTTACCCCACTAAGAACACTGAAGCTTTCTTT. Translating it yields CASSYPTKNTEAFF. The chain recombines TRBV6-5 with TRBJ1-1; no reliable D call. Trimming removed 2 bases at V and 1 base at J, with 8 bases between. CDR1 is MNHEY, CDR2 SVGAGI, per germline. The CDR3 has 14 residues.

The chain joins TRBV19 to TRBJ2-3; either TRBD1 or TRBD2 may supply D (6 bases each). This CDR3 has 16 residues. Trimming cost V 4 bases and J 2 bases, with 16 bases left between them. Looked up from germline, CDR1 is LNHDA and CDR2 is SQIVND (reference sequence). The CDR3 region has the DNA TGTGCCAGTAGTACCGGACAGAGACTAGTCACAGATACGCAGTATTTT. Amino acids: CASSTGQRLVTDTQYF.

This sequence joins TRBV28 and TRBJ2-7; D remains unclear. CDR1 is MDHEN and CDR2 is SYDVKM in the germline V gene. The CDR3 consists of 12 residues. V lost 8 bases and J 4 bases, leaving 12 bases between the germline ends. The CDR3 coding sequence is TGTGCCAGCGGTCCTCACATGTACGAGCAGTACTTC. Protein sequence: CASGPHMYEQYF.

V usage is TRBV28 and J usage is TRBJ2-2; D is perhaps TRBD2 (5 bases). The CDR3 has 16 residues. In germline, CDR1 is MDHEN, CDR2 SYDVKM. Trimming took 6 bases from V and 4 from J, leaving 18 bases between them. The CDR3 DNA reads TGTGCCAGCAGAAACGAAGTTGGAGGACGCACCGGGGAGCTGTTTTTT. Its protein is CASRNEVGGRTGELFF.

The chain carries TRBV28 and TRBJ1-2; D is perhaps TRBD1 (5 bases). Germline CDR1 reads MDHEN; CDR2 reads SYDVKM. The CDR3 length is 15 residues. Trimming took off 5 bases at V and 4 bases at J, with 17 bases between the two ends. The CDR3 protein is CASSARLSRGYGYTF. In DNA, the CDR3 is TGTGCCAGCAGTGCGCGATTGAGTAGGGGCTATGGCTACACCTTC.

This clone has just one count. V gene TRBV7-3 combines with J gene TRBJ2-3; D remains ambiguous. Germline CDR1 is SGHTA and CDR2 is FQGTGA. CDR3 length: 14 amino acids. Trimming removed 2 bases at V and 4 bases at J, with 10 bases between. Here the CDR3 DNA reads TGTGCCAGCAGCTTACGAAGCAGTCCAGATACGCAGTATTTT. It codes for CASSLRSSPDTQYF.

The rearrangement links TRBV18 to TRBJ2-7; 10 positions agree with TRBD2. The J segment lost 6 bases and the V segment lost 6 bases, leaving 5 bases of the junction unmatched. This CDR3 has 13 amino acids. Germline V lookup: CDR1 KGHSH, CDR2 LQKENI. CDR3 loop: CASSPGLASEQYF. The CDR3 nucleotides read TGTGCCAGCTCGCCGGGACTAGCGAGCGAGCAGTACTTC.

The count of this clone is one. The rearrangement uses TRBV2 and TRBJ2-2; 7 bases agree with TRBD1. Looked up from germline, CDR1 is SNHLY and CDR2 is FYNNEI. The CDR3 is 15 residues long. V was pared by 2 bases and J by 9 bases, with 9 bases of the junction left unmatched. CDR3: CASSERRQGDRELFF. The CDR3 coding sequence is TGTGCCAGCAGTGAACGGAGGCAGGGGGACCGGGAGCTGTTTTTT.

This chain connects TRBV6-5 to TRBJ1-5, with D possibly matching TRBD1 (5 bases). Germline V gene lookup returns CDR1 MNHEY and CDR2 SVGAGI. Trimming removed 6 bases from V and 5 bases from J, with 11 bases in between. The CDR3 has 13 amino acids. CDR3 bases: TGTGCCAGCAGAAAGGACATTTATCAGCCCCAGCATTTT. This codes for CASRKDIYQPQHF.

The CDR3 coding sequence is TGCAGCGTGGTAGGGGGTACGGCCGGGGAGCTGTTTTTT. Its protein product is CSVVGGTAGELFF. This sequence joins TRBV29-1 and TRBJ2-2; tentative D call: TRBD1 (6 bases). Germline CDR1 is SQVTM and CDR2 is ANQGSEA. CDR3 length: 13 amino acids. V lost 6 bases, J lost 6 bases, and 14 bases lay in between.

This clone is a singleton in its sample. For the CDR3, the DNA is TGTGCCAGCAGCTTAAGAAGCTCCTATAATTCACCCCTCCACTTT. This encodes CASSLRSSYNSPLHF. This chain joins TRBV5-5 and TRBJ1-6, with no clear D. The CDR3 is made up of 15 amino acids. Germline CDR1 reads SGHKS; CDR2 reads YYEKEE (reference sequence). Trimming cost V 2 bases and J 0 bases, with 6 bases left between them.

CDR3 in DNA: TGTGCCAGCGCTAGCGGGATCGGTTACAATGAGCAGTTCTTC. Protein: CASASGIGYNEQFF. The chain carries TRBV9 and TRBJ2-1, with TRBD2 identical over 9 bases. This CDR3 has 14 residues. Germline CDR1 SGDLS, CDR2 YYNGEE. V trimming: 7 bases; J trimming: 4 bases; junction bases outside the gene matches: 6.

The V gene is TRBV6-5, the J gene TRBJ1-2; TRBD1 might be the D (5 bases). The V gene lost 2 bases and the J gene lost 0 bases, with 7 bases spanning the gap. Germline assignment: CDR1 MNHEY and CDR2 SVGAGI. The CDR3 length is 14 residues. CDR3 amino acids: CASSYGTANYGYTF. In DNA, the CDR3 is TGTGCCAGCAGTTACGGGACGGCTAACTATGGCTACACCTTC.